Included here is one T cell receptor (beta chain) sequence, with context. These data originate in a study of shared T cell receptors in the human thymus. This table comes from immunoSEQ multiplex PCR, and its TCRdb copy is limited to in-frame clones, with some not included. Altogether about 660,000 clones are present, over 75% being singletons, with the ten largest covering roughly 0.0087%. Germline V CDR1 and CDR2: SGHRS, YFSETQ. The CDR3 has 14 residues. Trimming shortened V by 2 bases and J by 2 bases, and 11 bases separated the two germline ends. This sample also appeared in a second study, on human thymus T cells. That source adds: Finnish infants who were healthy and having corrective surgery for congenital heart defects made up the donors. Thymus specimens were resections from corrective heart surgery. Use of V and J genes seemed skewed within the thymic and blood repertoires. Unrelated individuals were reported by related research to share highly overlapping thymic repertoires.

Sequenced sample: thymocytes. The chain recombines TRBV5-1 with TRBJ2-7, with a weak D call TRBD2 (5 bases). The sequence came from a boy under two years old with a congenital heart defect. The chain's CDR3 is CASSLPGIAYEQYF. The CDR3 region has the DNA TGCGCCAGCAGCTTACCCGGGATAGCCTACGAGCAGTACTTC.